The 32 T cell receptor beta chains below come from one sample, sequenced in a study of blood T cell dynamics during melanoma immunotherapy. Time point indicated: pre-treatment baseline. Assay: immunoSEQ multiplex PCR; the TCRdb copy retains only in-frame clones and omits some. The sample carries around 14,000 clones, around 85% recorded once. The sample consisted of blood, taken from a patient treated with checkpoint blockade. All receptors derive from a human donor with melanoma.

About this clone itself: At one end, the junction sequence differs from germline, possibly due to a read error. The rearrangement uses TRBV5-6 and TRBJ1-1; D remains unclear. Germline V gives CDR1 SGHDT, CDR2 YYEEEE. The CDR3 loop spans 11 amino acids. The CDR3 loop reads CASSLATVAFF. Here the CDR3 DNA reads TGTGCCAGCAGCTTGGCCACTGTAGCTTTCTTT.

The genes are TRBV7-3 and TRBJ2-1, with 8 bases identical to TRBD2. Germline V gives CDR1 SGHTA, CDR2 FQGTGA. The length of the CDR3 is 17 residues. Trimming took 1 base from V and 7 from J; bases not matched to a gene: 12. Here the CDR3 DNA reads TGTGCCAGCAGCTTAAAAAATCTCGGGGGGGCTAAGAATGAGCAGTTCTTC. Translation: CASSLKNLGGAKNEQFF.

This clone was observed a single time. The V and J genes are TRBV7-9 and TRBJ2-6, with TRBD1 matching over 9 bases. This CDR3 has 17 residues. Germline CDR1 SEHNR, CDR2 FQNEAQ (reference sequence). J gave up 2 bases and V 3 bases, and 5 bases lay outside the gene matches. The CDR3 region has the DNA TGTGCCAGCAGCTTCCGGACAGGGGTTACTGGGGCCAACGTCCTGACTTTC. Its protein product is CASSFRTGVTGANVLTF.

In its sample, this clone was seen once. V and J are TRBV6-1 and TRBJ2-7; the D gene is possibly TRBD1 (5 bases). The CDR3 runs 14 residues. Per germline, CDR1 MNHNS and CDR2 SASEGT. V lost 5 bases and J lost 3, with 14 bases in between. CDR3: CASSIAGYGYEQYF. DNA of the CDR3: TGTGCCAGCAGTATAGCAGGGTACGGCTACGAGCAGTACTTC.

The chain couples TRBV10-1 to TRBJ2-3; D remains ambiguous. V was shortened by 5 bases and J by 0 bases, with 12 bases between the two germline ends. This CDR3 comprises 15 residues. Germline CDR1 and CDR2: WNHNN and SYGVQD (reference sequence). CDR3 loop: CASSRAESSTDTQYF. The CDR3 nucleotides read TGCGCCAGCAGTAGGGCTGAGTCTAGCACAGATACGCAGTATTTT.

DNA of the CDR3: TGTGCCAGCAGCTTAACTAGCGGGGGGCCTAATGAGCAGTTCTTC. It yields the protein CASSLTSGGPNEQFF. The V gene is TRBV7-2, the J gene TRBJ2-1; 12 bases are shared with TRBD2. The V and J ends lost 2 bases and 7 bases, in that order; junction bases with no gene match: 3. Per the germline V gene, CDR1 is SGHTA and CDR2 is FQGNSA. CDR3 length: 15 residues.

The rearrangement uses TRBV15 and TRBJ2-5; a possible D gene is TRBD2 (5 bases). In germline, CDR1 is LNHNV, CDR2 YYDKDF (reference sequence). The V end lost 1 base, the J end lost 5 bases, and 11 bases lay between the germline ends. CDR3 length: 14 amino acids. In DNA, the CDR3 is TGTGCCACCAGCAGAGCCCAGGACTTGGAGACCCAGTACTTC. It is translated as CATSRAQDLETQYF.

The rearrangement joins TRBV7-9 to TRBJ1-1; the D gene is possibly TRBD1 (6 bases). CDR3 length equals 13 residues. Trimming shortened V by 5 bases and J by 5 bases, and 12 bases separated the two germline ends. Germline-derived CDR1 and CDR2 are SEHNR and FQNEAQ (reference sequence). CDR3 DNA sequence: TGTGCCAGCAGCCGTGACAGGAATACTGAAGCTTTCTTT. This sequence encodes CASSRDRNTEAFF.

This clone was observed once. The rearrangement joins TRBV20-1 to TRBJ2-3; D not certain. This CDR3 spans 11 amino acids. In germline, CDR1 is DFQATT, CDR2 SNEGSKA (reference sequence). Trimming shortened V by 4 bases and J by 4 bases, and 6 bases separated the two germline ends. The CDR3 coding sequence is TGCAGTGCTAAGGTGGCAGATACGCAGTATTTT. Its translation: CSAKVADTQYF.

V gene TRBV30 combines with J gene TRBJ2-5; 8 nucleotides agree with TRBD1. J was trimmed by 1 base and V by 1 base; bases with no gene match: 5. CDR3 length: 15 amino acids. CDR1 is GTSNPN, CDR2 SVGIG, per germline (reference sequence). The CDR3 sequence is CAWSGGQGVQETQYF. The CDR3 DNA reads as TGTGCCTGGAGTGGTGGACAGGGTGTCCAAGAGACCCAGTACTTC.

The chain combines TRBV4-1 with TRBJ2-3; possibly TRBD1 for D (6 bases). The germline V and J ends were trimmed by 0 bases and 1 base, with 11 bases remaining between them. Germline CDR1 MGHRA, CDR2 YSYEKL. The CDR3 covers 16 residues. CDR3 DNA: TGCGCCAGCAGCCAAGATCTGGGGGCTGGCACAGATACGCAGTATTTT. Protein product: CASSQDLGAGTDTQYF.

This chain links TRBV10-2 with TRBJ2-7, with a weak D call TRBD1 (6 bases). CDR1 and CDR2 from the germline V gene are WSHSY and SAAADI. Trimming left V 6 bases short and J 5 bases short, with 17 bases between. The CDR3 is made up of 14 amino acids. The DNA for the CDR3 is TGCGCCAGCAGCGCGTTTCAGGGGAGCCACGAGCAGTACTTC. It translates to CASSAFQGSHEQYF.

The V call is TRBV5-1, the J call TRBJ2-2, with D perhaps TRBD1 (6 bases). V lost 1 base and J lost 2, with 9 bases in between. This CDR3 has 15 amino acids. Germline V gene sequence: CDR1 SGHRS, CDR2 YFSETQ. CDR3 bases: TGCGCCAGCAGCTTGTTGGGGGCCAACACCGGGGAGCTGTTTTTT. Translated, it gives CASSLLGANTGELFF.

The gene calls are TRBV5-8 and TRBJ1-6, with 7 bases matching TRBD1. The CDR3 spans 16 residues. The V gene's germline CDR1 is SGHTS and CDR2 YDEGEE. Trimming removed 3 bases from V and 10 bases from J; junction bases left unmatched: 13. The CDR3 DNA is TGTGCCAGCAGCTCCCCACAGGGGAGGTTTAGGTCACCCCTCCACTTT. As protein: CASSSPQGRFRSPLHF. Drawing the rest from reference TRBV5-8 and TRBJ1-6, the complete variable domain is EAGVTQSPTHLIKTRGQQATLRCSPISGHTSVYWYQQALGLGLQFLLWYDEGEERNRGNFPPRFSGRQFPNYSSELNVNALELEDSALYLCASSSPQGRFRSPLHFGNGTRLTVT.

The chain links TRBV9 to TRBJ2-2; 9 positions match TRBD1. The CDR3 runs 16 residues. In germline, CDR1 is SGDLS, CDR2 YYNGEE. The trim removed 4 bases at V and 2 bases at J, leaving 6 bases unmatched. CDR3 nucleotides: TGTGCCAGCAGCTCCACAGGGGGCCCCAACACCGGGGAGCTGTTTTTT. Its translation: CASSSTGGPNTGELFF. The full variable domain, rest sourced from reference TRBV9 and TRBJ2-2, is DSGVTQTPKHLITATGQRVTLRCSPRSGDLSVYWYQQSLDQGLQFLIQYYNGEERAKGNILERFSAQQFPDLHSELNLSSLELGDSALYFCASSSTGGPNTGELFFGEGSRLTVL.

The rearrangement uses TRBV11-2 and TRBJ2-6, with 10 bases aligning to TRBD1. The CDR3 covers 18 residues. The J segment lost 3 bases and the V segment lost 4 bases, leaving 9 bases of the junction unmatched. The germline gives CDR1 SGHAT, CDR2 FQNNGV. The CDR3 DNA is TGTGCCAGCAGCTCCCTCCGGGACAGGGGAGGTGGGGCCAACGTCCTGACTTTC. Its translation: CASSSLRDRGGGANVLTF.

The V gene is TRBV11-1, the J gene TRBJ1-3, with a tentative D call TRBD1 (5 bases). This CDR3 region has 14 residues. Germline V CDR1 and CDR2: SGHAT, FQDESV (reference sequence). With 9 bases removed from V and 0 bases from J, the gap between germline ends came to 12 bases. The CDR3 here is CASDSDNSGNTIYF. CDR3 in DNA: TGTGCCAGTGACAGCGACAACTCTGGAAACACCATATATTTT.

Of note for this clone: The same CDR3 arises from other DNA sequences in this sample as well. V is TRBV9 and J is TRBJ2-7; D possibly uses TRBD1 or TRBD2 (5 bases each). Germline V gene lookup returns CDR1 SGDLS and CDR2 YYNGEE. V shed 0 bases and J shed 2 bases, with 9 bases lying between them. This CDR3 comprises 14 residues. CDR3 nucleotide sequence: TGTGCCAGCAGCGTAGCGGGGCAGACCTACGAGCAGTACTTC. Translation: CASSVAGQTYEQYF.

The chain joins TRBV9 to TRBJ1-6, with 8 bases identical to TRBD1. The CDR3 totals 17 residues. CDR1 is SGDLS and CDR2 is YYNGEE in the germline V gene. The J segment lost 8 bases and the V segment lost 4 bases, leaving 14 bases of the junction unmatched. CDR3 sequence reads: CASSPRTGRNRDSPLHF. Here the CDR3 DNA reads TGTGCCAGCAGCCCCCGGACAGGGAGGAATAGGGATTCACCCCTCCACTTT. Drawing the rest from reference TRBV9 and TRBJ1-6, the complete variable domain is DSGVTQTPKHLITATGQRVTLRCSPRSGDLSVYWYQQSLDQGLQFLIQYYNGEERAKGNILERFSAQQFPDLHSELNLSSLELGDSALYFCASSPRTGRNRDSPLHFGNGTRLTVT.

The V and J genes are TRBV11-2 and TRBJ2-7; D is ambiguous. Germline CDR1 SGHAT, CDR2 FQNNGV. The CDR3 consists of 14 residues. V dropped 4 bases and J dropped 2 bases, with 12 bases sitting between them. The CDR3 here is CASSSGSETYEQYF. DNA of the CDR3: TGTGCCAGCAGCTCCGGATCTGAGACCTACGAGCAGTACTTC. Using reference TRBV11-2 and TRBJ2-7 for the parts outside the CDR3, the full variable domain is EAGVAQSPRYKIIEKRQSVAFWCNPISGHATLYWYQQILGQGPKLLIQFQNNGVVDDSQLPKDRFSAERLKGVDSTLKIQPAKLEDSAVYLCASSSGSETYEQYFGPGTRLTVT.

The chain uses TRBV2 and TRBJ1-5; D not certain. V was pared by 9 bases and J by 5 bases, with 14 bases between. The CDR3 spans 13 residues. Germline values: CDR1 SNHLY, CDR2 FYNNEI. For the CDR3, the DNA is TGTGCCAGTATACGGGCGGTTGATCAGCCCCAGCATTTT. It translates to CASIRAVDQPQHF.

The chain links TRBV29-1 to TRBJ2-1; TRBD2 matches 9 bases. The trim removed 4 bases at V and 1 base at J, leaving 2 bases unmatched. There are 14 residues in the CDR3. CDR1 is SQVTM and CDR2 is ANQGSEA in the germline V gene. As DNA, the CDR3 is TGCAGCGTTGCGGGACTAGCATCCTACAATGAGCAGTTCTTC. It is translated as CSVAGLASYNEQFF.

The chain is built from TRBV20-1 and TRBJ1-1; D is undetermined. The CDR3 loop spans 11 amino acids. Germline V CDR1 and CDR2: DFQATT, SNEGSKA (reference sequence). V shed 5 bases and J shed 5 bases, with 9 bases lying between them. DNA for the CDR3: TGCAGTGCTTTGGGCCCAACTGAAGCTTTCTTT. It translates to CSALGPTEAFF.

The chain is built from TRBV7-9 and TRBJ2-5; a weak D match, TRBD2 (5 bases). Germline V gene data show CDR1 as SEHNR and CDR2 as FQNEAQ (reference sequence). The CDR3 is made up of 16 amino acids. V lost 3 bases and J 5 bases, leaving 19 bases between the germline ends. The CDR3 sequence is CASSLVVATSGETQYF. The CDR3 coding sequence is TGTGCCAGCAGCTTGGTGGTGGCAACTAGTGGGGAGACCCAGTACTTC.

The chain joins TRBV4-1 to TRBJ2-3; perhaps D is TRBD1 or TRBD2 (5 bases each). CDR1 MGHRA and CDR2 YSYEKL come from the germline V gene. V dropped 1 base and J dropped 0 bases, with 11 bases sitting between them. This CDR3 is built from 16 residues. The CDR3 sequence is CASSQARGPSTDTQYF. The CDR3 bases are TGCGCCAGCAGCCAAGCCCGGGGACCTAGCACAGATACGCAGTATTTT.

The chain employs TRBV2 and TRBJ2-3; no clear D gene. This CDR3 is built from 13 residues. The germline CDR1 and CDR2 sequences are SNHLY and FYNNEI. V was cut by 3 bases and J by 2 bases, with 6 bases left in between. CDR3 nucleotide sequence: TGTGCCAGCAGTGAGGGGTACACAGATACGCAGTATTTT. Encoded protein: CASSEGYTDTQYF. Supplemented by reference TRBV2 and TRBJ2-3, the full variable domain reads EPEVTQTPSHQVTQMGQEVILRCVPISNHLYFYWYRQILGQKVEFLVSFYNNEISEKSEIFDDQFSVERPDGSNFTLKIRSTKLEDSAMYFCASSEGYTDTQYFGPGTRLTVL.

V is TRBV5-4 and J is TRBJ2-7; D tentatively fits TRBD1 or TRBD2 (7 bases each). In germline, CDR1 is SGHNT, CDR2 YYREEE (reference sequence). Trimming removed 0 bases from V and 5 bases from J, with 9 bases in between. This CDR3 has 13 amino acids. In DNA form, the CDR3 reads TGTGCCAGCAGCTTGGCAGGGGGGGACGAGCAGTACTTC. Translation gives CASSLAGGDEQYF.

The chain combines TRBV6-5 with TRBJ1-1; TRBD1 aligns across 8 bases. Germline V gene sequence: CDR1 MNHEY, CDR2 SVGAGI. V gave up 6 bases and J gave up 3 bases; unmatched junction bases: 6. This CDR3 has 14 residues. CDR3 nucleotides: TGTGCCAGCAGACAGACAGGGGCCCACACTGAAGCTTTCTTT. Translated: CASRQTGAHTEAFF.

The V and J genes are TRBV27 and TRBJ2-5, with D perhaps being TRBD1 or TRBD2 (5 bases each). V dropped 7 bases and J dropped 5 bases, with 14 bases sitting between them. Germline assignment: CDR1 MNHEY and CDR2 SMNVEV (reference sequence). The CDR3 is 13 amino acids. CDR3 bases: TGTGCCAGCACGACAACTTGGGGGGAGACCCAGTACTTC. Its translation is CASTTTWGETQYF.

The rearrangement uses TRBV28 and TRBJ2-1; unclear D gene. Per germline, CDR1 MDHEN and CDR2 SYDVKM. The CDR3 runs 14 residues. V lost 6 bases to trimming and J lost 0 bases, with 9 bases between them. CDR3 residues: CASSWSRSYNEQFF. The CDR3 coding sequence is TGTGCCAGCAGCTGGTCCCGCTCCTACAATGAGCAGTTCTTC. The full variable domain, completed using reference TRBV28 and TRBJ2-1, is DVKVTQSSRYLVKRTGEKVFLECVQDMDHENMFWYRQDPGLGLRLIYFSYDVKMKEKGDIPEGYSVSREKKERFSLILESASTNQTSMYLCASSWSRSYNEQFFGPGTRLTVL.

The rearrangement links TRBV7-8 to TRBJ2-3; tentative D call: TRBD2 (5 bases). V lost 1 base, J lost 0 bases, and 8 bases lay in between. The CDR3 contains 15 residues. CDR1 SGHVS and CDR2 FQNEAQ come from the germline V gene. CDR3 loop: CASSLDRGSTDTQYF. CDR3 sequence (DNA): TGTGCCAGCAGCTTAGACCGCGGGAGCACAGATACGCAGTATTTT.

This rearrangement joins TRBV23-1 to TRBJ2-1; 7 bases align to TRBD2. TRBV23-1 is assigned to the ORF class and has an uncertain function. V lost 7 bases to trimming and J lost 5 bases; unmatched junction nucleotides: 8. The CDR3 contains 14 residues. In DNA form, the CDR3 reads TGCGCCAGCAACCCAGGCGCGGGGGACAATGAGCAGTTCTTC. Protein sequence: CASNPGAGDNEQFF.